A selection of T cell receptor beta chains follows, all from one sample in a study of shared clonotypes between healthy human individuals. Profiling relied on immunoSEQ multiplex PCR, and the TCRdb table lists in-frame clones only, not all of them. Here the sample spans about 580,000 clones, more than 95% being singletons. The sample consisted of naive CD8+ T cells sorted from blood. The source is a man younger than 45 in good health. Each CDR3 is given with its conserved first and last residue. Each record gives: clone size, J gene, D gene, V gene, CDR3 protein, CDR3 DNA. D genes are given only for firm matches. Size is omitted from some rows. Given values are once, few, many or a class for expanded clones.

- | TRBJ1-4 | - | TRBV9 | CASSVGARGDEKLFF | TGTGCCAGCAGCGTAGGGGCCCGCGGGGACGAAAAACTGTTTTTT
- | TRBJ2-3 | - | TRBV27 | CASGDAVTDTQYF | TGTGCCAGCGGAGATGCGGTCACAGATACGCAGTATTTT
- | TRBJ1-2 | - | TRBV28 | CASSSLASTEFYGYTF | TGTGCCAGCAGTTCCCTAGCCTCGACAGAATTCTATGGCTACACCTTC
- | TRBJ2-1 | - | TRBV27 | CASSPGTAPIRREQFF | TGTGCCAGCAGTCCTGGGACTGCCCCTATCAGACGTGAGCAGTTCTTC
- | TRBJ2-2 | - | TRBV27 | CASSTRWGTGELFF | TGTGCCAGCAGTACCCGGTGGGGGACCGGGGAGCTGTTTTTT
- | TRBJ2-7 | - | TRBV9 | CASSVGGGTEQYF | TGTGCCAGCAGCGTAGGTGGAGGAACCGAGCAGTACTTC
once | TRBJ2-3 | TRBD1 | TRBV11-2 | CASSLVAGQATDTQYF | TGTGCCAGCAGCTTAGTGGCGGGACAGGCTACAGATACGCAGTATTTT
- | TRBJ1-2 | TRBD1 | TRBV11-2 | CASSVPGGKDYGYTF | TGTGCCAGCAGCGTCCCAGGGGGCAAAGACTATGGCTACACCTTC
- | TRBJ2-1 | - | TRBV9 | CASGPASNEQFF | TGTGCCAGCGGGCCGGCATCGAATGAGCAGTTCTTC
- | TRBJ2-3 | - | TRBV5-1 | CASSLLESSTDTQYF | TGCGCCAGCAGCCTCTTGGAATCTAGCACAGATACGCAGTATTTT
- | TRBJ2-1 | - | TRBV7-3 | CASSPGVASYNEQFF | TGTGCCAGCAGCCCCGGGGTAGCGTCGTACAATGAGCAGTTCTTC
- | TRBJ2-3 | TRBD2 | TRBV27 | CASTRGTSGRADTQYF | TGTGCCAGCACCCGGGGGACTAGCGGGAGGGCAGATACGCAGTATTTT
- | TRBJ1-1 | - | TRBV5-6 | CASSFWGMNTEAFF | TGTGCCAGCAGCTTTTGGGGTATGAACACTGAAGCTTTCTTT
- | TRBJ2-1 | TRBD2 | TRBV10-1 | CASSDRKKGLTYNEQFF | TGCGCCAGCAGTGACAGGAAAAAGGGACTAACCTACAATGAGCAGTTCTTC
- | TRBJ2-2 | - | TRBV29-1 | CSVGAGSNTGELFF | TGCAGCGTTGGAGCCGGCTCGAACACCGGGGAGCTGTTTTTT
- | TRBJ1-4 | - | TRBV7-9 | CASSFSAGDEKLFF | TGTGCCAGCAGCTTCTCGGCCGGAGATGAAAAACTGTTTTTT
- | TRBJ2-1 | TRBD2 | TRBV9 | CASSLSGRRYNEQFF | TGTGCCAGCAGCCTTAGCGGGAGGAGGTACAATGAGCAGTTCTTC
few | TRBJ1-5 | - | TRBV19 | CASRPGAHSNQPQHF | TGTGCCAGTAGACCAGGGGCACATAGCAATCAGCCCCAGCATTTT
- | TRBJ2-7 | - | TRBV5-4 | CASSLELGRSLHEQYF | TGTGCCAGCAGCTTGGAGCTCGGCAGGAGCCTCCACGAGCAGTACTTC
once | TRBJ1-4 | - | TRBV30 | CAWSVIGEKLFF | TGTGCCTGGAGTGTAATCGGTGAAAAACTGTTTTTT
- | TRBJ2-3 | - | TRBV28 | CASSSPYKASTDTQYF | TGTGCCAGCAGTTCCCCCTACAAGGCTAGCACAGATACGCAGTATTTT
- | TRBJ2-7 | - | TRBV27 | CASSSLGIYEQYF | TGCGCCAGCAGTTCACTAGGAATCTACGAGCAGTACTTC
- | TRBJ1-4 | TRBD1 | TRBV10-3 | CAAGQGLNEKLFF | TGTGCCGCGGGACAGGGCTTAAATGAAAAACTGTTTTTT
- | TRBJ2-2 | TRBD2 | TRBV7-8 | CASTLGVAGGGGELFF | TGTGCCAGCACCTTGGGTGTAGCGGGAGGCGGAGGGGAGCTGTTTTTT
- | TRBJ1-2 | TRBD1 | TRBV7-9 | CASSFWDSNYGYTF | TGTGCCAGCAGCTTCTGGGACAGTAACTATGGCTACACCTTC
- | TRBJ2-7 | - | TRBV6-6 | CASSYPITGIYEQYF | TGTGCCAGCAGTTACCCCATAACGGGTATCTACGAGCAGTACTTC
- | TRBJ2-7 | - | TRBV5-4 | CASSLSPDILYEQYF | TGTGCCAGCAGCTTGTCACCGGACATCCTCTACGAGCAGTACTTC
- | TRBJ2-7 | - | TRBV15 | CATSRGGGPGDEQYF | TGTGCCACCAGCAGAGGTGGGGGACCGGGCGACGAGCAGTACTTC
- | TRBJ1-5 | - | TRBV27 | CASSLAGTFQPQHF | TGTGCCAGCAGTTTAGCTGGCACTTTTCAGCCCCAGCATTTT
- | TRBJ2-5 | TRBD2 | TRBV18 | CASSPRSGRALETQYF | TGTGCCAGCTCACCTAGGAGCGGGAGGGCCTTAGAGACCCAGTACTTC
few | TRBJ2-7 | TRBD1 | TRBV27 | CASSWAGGELLDEQYF | TGTGCCAGCAGTTGGGCAGGGGGCGAATTACTAGACGAGCAGTACTTC
- | TRBJ2-7 | - | TRBV11-2 | CASSWDSPYEQYF | TGTGCCAGCAGCTGGGACTCCCCCTACGAGCAGTACTTC
- | TRBJ2-1 | - | TRBV11-2 | CASSSKLPPEQFF | TGTGCCAGCAGCTCCAAACTCCCTCCAGAGCAGTTCTTC
- | TRBJ1-4 | - | TRBV5-1 | CASSSGNPRGKLFF | TGCGCCAGCAGCTCAGGCAATCCTAGGGGAAAACTGTTTTTT
- | TRBJ2-1 | TRBD2 | TRBV7-2 | CASSFGGRYNEQFF | TGTGCCAGCAGCTTTGGCGGGAGATACAATGAGCAGTTCTTC
- | TRBJ2-7 | TRBD2 | TRBV27 | CASRTGGRSYEQYF | TGTGCCAGCAGAACGGGCGGGAGAAGCTACGAGCAGTACTTC
- | TRBJ1-5 | - | TRBV5-6 | CASSDKGNQPQHF | TGTGCCAGCAGCGATAAGGGCAATCAGCCCCAGCATTTT
few | TRBJ2-7 | TRBD2 | TRBV27 | CASSWGGHPYEQYF | TGTGCCAGCAGTTGGGGAGGGCATCCCTACGAGCAGTACTTC
- | TRBJ2-5 | TRBD2 | TRBV7-9 | CASSATTSWLETQYF | TGTGCCAGCAGCGCGACGACTAGCTGGTTAGAGACCCAGTACTTC
- | TRBJ1-4 | TRBD1 | TRBV13 | CASSLGTGRDEKLFF | TGTGCCAGCAGCTTAGGGACAGGGAGGGATGAAAAACTGTTTTTT
- | TRBJ2-1 | TRBD2 | TRBV6-5 | CASSRTSGRANEQFF | TGTGCCAGCAGTCGTACTAGCGGGAGGGCCAATGAGCAGTTCTTC
- | TRBJ1-2 | - | TRBV28 | CASSPGSIYGYTF | TGTGCCAGCAGTCCCGGGAGCATATATGGCTACACCTTC
- | TRBJ2-7 | TRBD1 | TRBV2 | CASKLDQGAGWEQYF | TGTGCCAGCAAGCTGGACCAGGGGGCGGGATGGGAGCAGTACTTC
- | TRBJ2-2 | - | TRBV5-1 | CASSLEGATGELFF | TGCGCCAGCAGCTTGGAAGGGGCCACCGGGGAGCTGTTTTTT
- | TRBJ2-7 | - | TRBV6-5 | CASSHSYEQYF | TGTGCCAGCAGCCATTCCTACGAGCAGTACTTC
- | TRBJ2-7 | TRBD1 | TRBV6-1 | CASRSGQGASSEQYF | TGTGCCAGCAGGTCGGGACAGGGGGCCTCCAGCGAGCAGTACTTC
- | TRBJ1-2 | - | TRBV6-4 | CASSDRGIGYTF | TGTGCCAGCAGTGACAGGGGAATTGGCTACACCTTC
- | TRBJ2-1 | TRBD2 | TRBV2 | CASSSPGTSGADEQFF | TGTGCCAGCAGTTCTCCCGGGACTAGCGGAGCCGATGAGCAGTTCTTC
- | TRBJ1-5 | - | TRBV7-6 | CASSLAAASNQPQHF | TGTGCCAGCAGCTTAGCGGCAGCTAGCAATCAGCCCCAGCATTTT
once | TRBJ2-1 | - | TRBV5-8 | CASSGPGIEQFF | TGTGCCAGCAGCGGACCCGGGATTGAGCAGTTCTTC
- | TRBJ2-1 | - | TRBV28 | CASSQISGASYNEQFF | TGTGCCAGCAGTCAAATTTCGGGGGCTTCCTACAATGAGCAGTTCTTC